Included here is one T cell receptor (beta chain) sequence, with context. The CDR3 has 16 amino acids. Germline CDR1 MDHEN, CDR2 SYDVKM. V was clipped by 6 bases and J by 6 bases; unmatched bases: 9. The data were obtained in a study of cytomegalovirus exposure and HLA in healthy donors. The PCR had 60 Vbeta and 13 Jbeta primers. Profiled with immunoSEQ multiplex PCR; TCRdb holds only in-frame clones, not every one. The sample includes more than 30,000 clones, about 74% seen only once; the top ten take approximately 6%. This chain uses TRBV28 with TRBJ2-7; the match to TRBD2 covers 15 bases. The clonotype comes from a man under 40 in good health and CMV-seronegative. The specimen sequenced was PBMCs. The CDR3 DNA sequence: TGTGCCAGCAGCGAACCGGGACTAGCGGGAGGAGGCGAGCAGTACTTC. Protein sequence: CASSEPGLAGGGEQYF.